The 17 T cell receptor beta chains below come from one sample, sequenced in a study of stem cell transplantation in POMP-related autoinflammatory disease. Generated by immunoSEQ multiplex PCR, the TCRdb table keeps only in-frame clones and is missing some. This table holds some 2,000 clones, roughly 90% found once. The specimen was Tregs from PBMCs, collected before stem cell transplantation. Receptors originate from a human donor with POMP-related autoinflammation and immune dysregulation (PRAID).

The rearrangement joins TRBV20-1 to TRBJ1-4; possible D gene TRBD1, 5 bases. V lost 4 bases to trimming and J lost 8 bases, with 5 bases between them. Germline values: CDR1 DFQATT, CDR2 SNEGSKA (reference sequence). CDR3 size: 10 residues. This CDR3 is CSAKGEKLFF. CDR3 nucleotides: TGCAGTGCTAAGGGGGAAAAACTGTTTTTT.

This rearrangement joins TRBV7-9 to TRBJ1-2, with D possibly TRBD1 on 5 matching bases. Germline CDR1 is SEHNR and CDR2 is FQNEAQ (reference sequence). Trimming took 0 bases from V and 4 from J, leaving 9 bases between them. There are 14 residues in the CDR3. CDR3 sequence (DNA): TGTGCCAGCAGCTTAGCGCCAGGGCCCTATGGCTACACCTTC. It specifies CASSLAPGPYGYTF.

The chain couples TRBV6-5 to TRBJ1-4; TRBD1 matches 11 bases. CDR3 size: 15 residues. CDR1 and CDR2 (germline): MNHEY, SVGAGI. Trimming at V came to 10 bases and at J to 7 bases, leaving 11 bases not matched to a gene. The CDR3 DNA follows: TGTGCCATCATCAATACGGGACAGGGGGGTGAAAAACTGTTTTTT. Its protein is CAIINTGQGGEKLFF.

The chain employs TRBV19 and TRBJ2-1, with D perhaps being TRBD1 or TRBD2 (5 bases each). This CDR3 is 14 amino acids long. The V gene lost 5 bases and the J gene lost 5 bases, with 13 bases spanning the gap. Germline CDR1 LNHDA, CDR2 SQIVND (reference sequence). The CDR3 DNA sequence: TGTGCCAGTAGTTCCCGGGACGGACACAATGAGCAGTTCTTC. This encodes CASSSRDGHNEQFF.

The chain carries TRBV19 and TRBJ2-1, with TRBD1 matching 7 bases. Per germline, CDR1 LNHDA and CDR2 SQIVND (reference sequence). The CDR3 sequence is 14 residues long. J gave up 7 bases and V 6 bases, and 9 bases lay outside the gene matches. The CDR3 region is CASSKSDRPNEQFF. CDR3 coding DNA: TGTGCCAGTAGCAAATCGGACAGGCCGAATGAGCAGTTCTTC.

The chain links TRBV4-1 to TRBJ2-2, with D possibly being TRBD1 or TRBD2 (5 bases each). CDR1 is MGHRA, CDR2 YSYEKL, per germline. V lost 6 bases, J lost 3 bases, and 14 bases lay in between. The CDR3 is 15 amino acids. The CDR3 DNA is TGCGCCAGCAGTCTCAGGGAGAGGGACACCGGGGAGCTGTTTTTT. It encodes CASSLRERDTGELFF.

This sequence joins TRBV11-2 and TRBJ2-5; 7 bases are shared with TRBD1. The J call may not be correct, given that the DNA end is closer to TRBJ2-7. Germline-derived CDR1 and CDR2 are SGHAT and FQNNGV. The CDR3 loop spans 11 amino acids. CDR3 protein: CASSYRGEQYF. The CDR3 coding sequence is TGTGCCAGCAGCTACAGGGGCGAGCAGTACTTC.

The chain recombines TRBV6-5 with TRBJ1-5; TRBD1 agrees at 9 bases. CDR3 length: 14 residues. Trimming cost V 4 bases and J 9 bases; bases outside gene matches: 7. Germline V gene data show CDR1 as MNHEY and CDR2 as SVGAGI. In DNA form, the CDR3 reads TGTGCCAGCAGTTTTAGTACAGGGGGCTTGCCCCAGCATTTT. Protein sequence: CASSFSTGGLPQHF.

V usage is TRBV5-4 and J usage is TRBJ2-5, with 9 bases matching TRBD2. CDR1 and CDR2 from the germline V gene are SGHNT and YYREEE (reference sequence). The V segment lost 2 bases and the J segment 1 base; nucleotides outside the gene matches: 6. The CDR3 loop spans 16 amino acids. The CDR3 sequence: CASSLGTSPSQETQYF. The CDR3 DNA is TGTGCCAGCAGCTTAGGGACTAGCCCCTCCCAAGAGACCCAGTACTTC. The variable domain in full, completed from reference TRBV5-4 and TRBJ2-5, reads ETGVTQSPTHLIKTRGQQVTLRCSSQSGHNTVSWYQQALGQGPQFIFQYYREEENGRGNFPPRFSGLQFPNYSSELNVNALELDDSALYLCASSLGTSPSQETQYFGPGTRLLVL.

The chain joins TRBV4-2 to TRBJ2-3; the match to TRBD2 covers 9 bases. Germline CDR1 LGHNA, CDR2 YNFKEQ. The CDR3 runs 14 residues. Losses at the gene ends were 4 bases for V and 1 base for J; bases not matched to a gene: 0. CDR3 sequence (DNA): TGTGCCAGCAGCCCTAGCGGGGGCACAGATACGCAGTATTTT. Protein sequence: CASSPSGGTDTQYF.

The J gene is TRBJ2-7, the V gene TRBV18; 11 bases map to TRBD2. The CDR3 totals 15 residues. CDR1 and CDR2 (germline): KGHSH, LQKENI. J gave up 3 bases and V 2 bases, and 3 bases lay outside the gene matches. The CDR3 loop reads CASSPTSGSGYEQYF. Here the CDR3 DNA reads TGTGCCAGCTCACCAACTAGCGGGAGCGGCTACGAGCAGTACTTC.

J is TRBJ2-5 and V is TRBV5-5; D tentatively reads TRBD1 or TRBD2 (5 bases each). The J call may be wrong; the DNA end is better matched by TRBJ2-7. The CDR3 consists of 14 residues. The V gene's germline CDR1 is SGHKS and CDR2 YYEKEE (reference sequence). The CDR3 spells CASSFGGRGYEQYF. CDR3 nucleotide sequence: TGTGCCAGCAGCTTTGGGGGAAGGGGCTACGAGCAGTACTTC.

Written as DNA, the CDR3 is TGCGCCAGCAGCCCCAAAGCGGCGGGAGGGCCTGGGGACGGGGAGCTGTTTTTT. It encodes CASSPKAAGGPGDGELFF. The gene calls are TRBV5-1 and TRBJ2-2; the match to TRBD2 covers 9 bases. The J segment lost 7 bases and the V segment lost 4 bases, leaving 17 bases of the junction unmatched. The germline V gene has CDR1 SGHRS and CDR2 YFSETQ. The CDR3 contains 18 residues.

This rearrangement joins TRBV29-1 to TRBJ2-4; D remains unclear. V was pared by 6 bases and J by 0 bases, with 12 bases between. Germline V gene sequence: CDR1 SQVTM, CDR2 ANQGSEA. The CDR3 runs to 14 residues. CDR3 in amino acids: CSVADQVAKNIQYF. The CDR3 DNA reads as TGCAGCGTCGCCGACCAGGTAGCCAAAAACATTCAGTACTTC.

The J gene is TRBJ2-1, the V gene TRBV19; the match to TRBD2 covers 9 bases. The V and J ends lost 6 bases and 3 bases, in that order; junction bases with no gene match: 9. The germline V gene has CDR1 LNHDA and CDR2 SQIVND (reference sequence). CDR3 length: 16 amino acids. The CDR3 bases are TGTGCCAGTAGCTCCCACATAGCGGGAGACTACAATGAGCAGTTCTTC. Encoded protein: CASSSHIAGDYNEQFF.

This chain joins TRBV19 and TRBJ1-6, with 8 positions matching TRBD1. This CDR3 spans 18 amino acids. With 0 bases clipped from V and 3 bases from J, the junction kept 7 bases outside the gene matches. Germline V gene sequence: CDR1 LNHDA, CDR2 SQIVND (reference sequence). CDR3 in amino acids: CASSIDRRQGHYNSPLHF. CDR3 DNA: TGTGCCAGTAGTATAGATCGGAGACAGGGGCACTATAATTCACCCCTCCACTTT.

V is TRBV25-1 and J is TRBJ1-6; TRBD1 aligns across 7 bases. The ends lost 10 bases at V and 7 bases at J; junction bases unmatched: 13. This CDR3 contains 15 residues. From germline, CDR1 is MGHDK and CDR2 SYGVNS. The DNA of the CDR3 is TGTGCCACCGGGACAGCCAATAATGGGAATTCACCCCTCCACTTT. This gives the protein CATGTANNGNSPLHF.